This T cell receptor beta chain was obtained from a study of T cell changes during pregnancy in multiple sclerosis. This CDR3 has 15 amino acids. With V trimmed by 6 bases and J by 12 bases, 15 bases remained unmatched. Germline CDR1 MNHNS, CDR2 SASEGT. Libraries were prepared by immunoSEQ multiplex PCR; TCRdb keeps only in-frame clonotypes and omits some of them. The sample records tens of thousands of clones, 80% to 95% being singletons. The receptor comes from a female donor with multiple sclerosis, enrolled in a pregnancy study. The V call is TRBV6-1, the J call TRBJ2-1, with 9 bases fitting TRBD1. The sequenced sample was peripheral blood, obtained in the second trimester of pregnancy. CDR3 bases: TGTGCCAGCAGATTGACAGGGGGACAGCCCCTGGCGCAGTTCTTC. It translates to CASRLTGGQPLAQFF.